Listed below are T cell receptor beta chains from one sample, sequenced in a study of neurological immune-mediated disorders. TCRdb itself ran the 5' RACE reads through MiXCR, one entry per CDR3 protein. Of 39,000 or so distinct CDR3 sequences listed, 2% to 3% are singletons. The specimen was PBMCs. The receptors were sampled from a man aged 30 to 39 with multiple sclerosis. Both conserved end residues are part of each CDR3. D genes are given only for firm matches. Only some rows state a clone size, as once, few, many or a class for expanded clones.

J gene	D gene	clone size	V gene	CDR3 protein	CDR3 DNA
TRBJ1-4	NA	many	TRBV5-4	CASSRETGPSEKLFF	TGTGCCAGCAGCCGGGAGACAGGACCTAGTGAAAAACTGTTTTTT
TRBJ2-2	NA	many	TRBV28	CASHQGRGYTGELFF	TGTGCCAGCCATCAGGGGCGGGGGTACACCGGGGAGCTGTTTTTT
TRBJ2-1	NA	many	TRBV12-3/TRBV12-4	CASSLFEDNEQFF	TGTGCCAGCAGTCTTTTTGAGGACAATGAGCAGTTCTTC
TRBJ1-5	NA	many	TRBV20-1	CSASPRGFQFQPQHF	TGCAGTGCTAGTCCGAGGGGATTCCAGTTTCAGCCCCAGCATTTT
TRBJ2-1	NA	many	TRBV5-1	CASSQGRSSSYNEQFF	TGCGCCAGCAGCCAAGGTCGGTCGAGCTCCTACAATGAGCAGTTCTTC
TRBJ2-7	NA	many	TRBV7-6	CASSLTETGEQYF	TGTGCCAGCAGCTTGACAGAAACGGGCGAGCAGTACTTC
TRBJ1-2	TRBD1	many	TRBV20-1	CSAASGTGGGYTF	TGCAGTGCCGCATCCGGGACAGGGGGTGGCTACACCTTC
TRBJ2-7	NA	many	TRBV7-2	CASSLLQAYEQYF	TGTGCCAGCAGCTTGCTACAGGCGTACGAGCAGTACTTC
TRBJ1-1	NA	many	TRBV12-3/TRBV12-4	CASSLQGLNTEAFF	TGTGCCAGCAGTTTACAGGGCCTGAACACTGAAGCTTTCTTT
TRBJ1-2	TRBD1	many	TRBV20-1	CSADDRGKFVGYTF	TGCAGTGCCGACGACAGGGGGAAATTTGTAGGCTACACCTTC
TRBJ1-6	TRBD1	many	TRBV20-1	CSASKSGQVNSPLHF	TGCAGTGCTTCTAAATCTGGACAGGTTAATTCACCCCTCCACTTT
TRBJ2-5	NA	NA	TRBV12-3/TRBV12-4	CASSLVGEQETQYF	TGTGCCAGCAGTTTGGTGGGGGAACAAGAGACCCAGTACTTC
TRBJ2-2	TRBD2	NA	TRBV4-3	CASSKSPGRTTGELFF	TGCGCCAGCAGCAAGAGCCCCGGGAGGACCACCGGGGAGCTGTTTTTT
TRBJ1-4	NA	many	TRBV7-2	CASSLARGGEKLFF	TGTGCCAGCAGCTTAGCGAGGGGTGGCGAAAAACTGTTTTTT
TRBJ2-6	NA	many	TRBV4-3	CASSQDTSGLSGANVLTF	TGCGCCAGCAGCCAAGATACCAGCGGGCTTTCTGGGGCCAACGTCCTGACTTTC
TRBJ2-7	TRBD1	many	TRBV20-1	CSARGDRDYEQYF	TGCAGTGCTAGAGGGGACAGGGACTACGAGCAGTACTTC
TRBJ2-2	TRBD1	NA	TRBV7-6	CASSSGQHTGELFF	TGTGCCAGCAGCTCGGGACAGCACACCGGGGAGCTGTTTTTT
TRBJ1-4	NA	many	TRBV7-2	CASSYSGLLNEKLFF	TGTGCCAGCAGCTATTCAGGGTTGCTTAATGAAAAACTGTTTTTT
TRBJ2-5	NA	many	TRBV9	CASSVGGASVIETQYF	TGTGCCAGCAGCGTAGGAGGGGCGAGCGTTATAGAGACCCAGTACTTC
TRBJ2-3	TRBD2	many	TRBV29-1	CSVAGGGIDTQYF	TGCAGCGTTGCTGGGGGAGGGATTGATACGCAGTATTTT
TRBJ1-4	NA	many	TRBV6-6	CASSDSMARGKEKLFF	TGTGCCAGCAGCGACTCGATGGCCAGGGGAAAGGAAAAACTGTTTTTT
TRBJ1-4	NA	many	TRBV7-2	CASSLSTANEKLFF	TGTGCCAGCAGCTTATCGACAGCTAATGAAAAACTGTTTTTT
TRBJ1-6	TRBD1	many	TRBV7-2	CASSLRTGGSPLHF	TGTGCCAGCAGCTTACGGACAGGGGGTTCACCCCTCCACTTT
TRBJ1-5	NA	many	TRBV20-1	CSARAAAGYGNQPQHF	TGCAGTGCTAGAGCCGCCGCAGGGTATGGAAATCAGCCCCAGCATTTT
TRBJ2-5	NA	many	TRBV5-1	CASSPWTTQETQYF	TGCGCCAGCAGCCCATGGACTACCCAAGAGACCCAGTACTTC
TRBJ1-3	NA	many	TRBV29-1	CSAAELTGNTIYF	TGCAGCGCCGCCGAACTCACTGGAAACACCATATATTTT
TRBJ2-1	NA	many	TRBV20-1	CSAPVASHYNEQFF	TGCAGTGCCCCGGTCGCCAGCCACTACAATGAGCAGTTCTTC
TRBJ1-2	NA	many	TRBV29-1	CSVDGGAAGYTF	TGCAGCGTTGATGGAGGGGCCGCCGGCTACACCTTC
TRBJ2-7	TRBD2	many	TRBV6-2/TRBV6-3	CASIRGGSSYEQYF	TGTGCCAGCATCCGCGGGGGAAGCTCCTACGAGCAGTACTTC
TRBJ1-4	NA	many	TRBV4-1	CASSAGGQTNEKLFF	TGCGCCAGCAGCGCGGGTGGACAGACTAATGAAAAACTGTTTTTT
TRBJ1-6	NA	few	TRBV5-1	CASSLWGSNSTLNF	TGCGCCAGCAGCTTGTGGGGTAGCAATTCAACCCTCAACTTT
TRBJ2-7	TRBD2	many	TRBV6-6	CASSEAGGSYEQYF	TGTGCCAGCAGCGAAGCGGGAGGGTCCTACGAGCAGTACTTC
TRBJ1-1	NA	many	TRBV20-1	CSARQGLTEAFF	TGCAGTGCTAGACAGGGGCTCACTGAAGCTTTCTTT
TRBJ2-1	TRBD1	many	TRBV5-1	CASSSDRGNEQFF	TGCGCCAGCAGCTCGGACAGGGGAAATGAGCAGTTCTTC
TRBJ1-4	NA	many	TRBV27	CASRKGRWNEKLFF	TGTGCCAGCAGGAAGGGACGATGGAATGAAAAACTGTTTTTT
TRBJ2-3	NA	many	TRBV10-3	CAIRGLSTDTQYF	TGTGCCATCAGGGGACTGAGCACAGATACGCAGTATTTT
TRBJ1-2	TRBD1	many	TRBV6-6	CASWRGQHYGYTF	TGTGCCAGCTGGAGGGGGCAACACTATGGCTACACCTTC
TRBJ2-7	TRBD1	many	TRBV5-1	CASSLFPGGYEQYF	TGCGCCAGCAGCTTGTTTCCAGGGGGCTACGAGCAGTACTTC
TRBJ2-3	TRBD1	many	TRBV7-9	CASSSGQGTDTQYF	TGTGCCAGCAGCTCGGGACAGGGCACAGATACGCAGTATTTT
TRBJ2-7	NA	many	TRBV9	CAGSYEQYF	TGTGCTGGGTCCTACGAGCAGTACTTC
TRBJ2-1	TRBD2	many	TRBV28	CASIFSGRALTGYSNEQFF	TGTGCCAGCATCTTCAGCGGGAGGGCGTTGACCGGGTATTCGAATGAGCAGTTCTTC
TRBJ2-7	TRBD1	few	TRBV20-1	CSGVQGPLYEQYF	TGCAGTGGGGTACAGGGGCCTCTATACGAGCAGTACTTC
TRBJ1-1	NA	few	TRBV27	CASSFGRVNTEAFF	TGTGCCAGCAGTTTCGGCAGGGTGAACACTGAAGCTTTCTTT
TRBJ2-2	TRBD2	many	TRBV20-1	CSARDNLAGGPVGELFF	TGCAGTGCTAGAGATAATCTAGCGGGAGGCCCTGTCGGGGAGCTGTTTTTT
TRBJ1-5	NA	many	TRBV11-2	CASSLQANQPQHF	TGTGCCAGCAGCTTGCAGGCGAATCAGCCCCAGCATTTT
TRBJ2-3	NA	many	TRBV25-1	CASSGKGADTQYF	TGTGCCAGCAGTGGGAAGGGGGCAGATACGCAGTATTTT
TRBJ2-5	TRBD1	many	TRBV6-5	CASSSTGGAKQETQYF	TGTGCCAGCAGTTCCACAGGGGGAGCTAAACAAGAGACCCAGTACTTC
TRBJ2-1	NA	many	TRBV5-1	CASKYSSYNEQFF	TGCGCCAGCAAGTACAGCTCCTACAATGAGCAGTTCTTC
TRBJ2-3	NA	many	TRBV20-1	CSAHQGGRGSDTQYF	TGCAGTGCTCACCAAGGTGGCAGGGGCTCAGATACGCAGTATTTT